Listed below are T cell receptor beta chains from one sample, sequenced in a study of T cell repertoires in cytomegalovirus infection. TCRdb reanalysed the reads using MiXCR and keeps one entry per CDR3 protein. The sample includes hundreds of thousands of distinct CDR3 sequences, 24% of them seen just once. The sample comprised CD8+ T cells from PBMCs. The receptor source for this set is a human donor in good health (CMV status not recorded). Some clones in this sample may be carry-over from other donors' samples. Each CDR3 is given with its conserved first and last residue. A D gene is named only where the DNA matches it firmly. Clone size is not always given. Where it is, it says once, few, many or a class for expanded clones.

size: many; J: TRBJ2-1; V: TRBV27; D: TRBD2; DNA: TGTGCCAGCAGTCCCGGATGGGGGGGGGTTGGCGAGCAGTTCTTC; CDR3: CASSPGWGGVGEQFF
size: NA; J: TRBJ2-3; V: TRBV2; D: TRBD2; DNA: TGTGCCAGCAGTGTGGAGACTAGCGGGGGGGCAGATACGCAGTATTTT; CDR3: CASSVETSGGADTQYF
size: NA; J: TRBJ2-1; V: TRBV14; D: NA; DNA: TGTGCCAACAGCCAAGAATTCCTTGTCGCCAATGAGCAGTTCTTC; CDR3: CANSQEFLVANEQFF
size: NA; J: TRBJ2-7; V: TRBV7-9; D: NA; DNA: TGTGCCAGCAGCCCCGGCTGGCAGGGTGACGAGCAGTACTTC; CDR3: CASSPGWQGDEQYF
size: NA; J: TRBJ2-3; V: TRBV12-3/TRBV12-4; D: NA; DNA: TGTGCCAGCAGTTTCCTTTTGACTAGCACAGATACGCAGTATTTT; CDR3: CASSFLLTSTDTQYF
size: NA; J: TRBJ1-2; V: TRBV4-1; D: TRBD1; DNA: TGCGCCAGCAGCCAAGAGACAGGGCGGAGTGGCTACACCTTC; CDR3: CASSQETGRSGYTF
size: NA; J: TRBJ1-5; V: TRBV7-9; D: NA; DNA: TGTGCCAGCAGCATGGGGGAGGGTTCGCCGTCCCAGCATTTT; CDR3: CASSMGEGSPSQHF
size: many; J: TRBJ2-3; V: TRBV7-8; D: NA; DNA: TGTGCCAGCAGCATTGAACGAGGGGATACGCAGTATTTT; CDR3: CASSIERGDTQYF
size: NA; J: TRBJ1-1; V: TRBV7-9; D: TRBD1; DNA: TGTGCCAGCAGCCCCCCCCCCGGACAGGTCATGAACACTGAAGCTTTCTTT; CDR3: CASSPPPGQVMNTEAFF
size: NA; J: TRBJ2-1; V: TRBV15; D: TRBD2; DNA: TGTGCCACCAGCAGGGAGCGGGACCTTTTACGGGATGAGCAGTTCTTC; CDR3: CATSRERDLLRDEQFF
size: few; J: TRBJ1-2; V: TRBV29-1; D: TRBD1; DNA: TGCAGCGTTGGTCCGACAGGGGTGACTAACTATGGCTACACCTTC; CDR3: CSVGPTGVTNYGYTF
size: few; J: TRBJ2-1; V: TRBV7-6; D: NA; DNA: TGTGCCAGCAGTCGGACAGTCTCTACAGACTCCTACAATGAGCAGTTCTTC; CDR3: CASSRTVSTDSYNEQFF
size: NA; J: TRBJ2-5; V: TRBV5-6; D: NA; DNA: TGTGCCAGTAACACAAGAGACCAAGAGACCCAGTACTTC; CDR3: CASNTRDQETQYF
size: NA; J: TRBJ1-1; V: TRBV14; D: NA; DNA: TGTGCCAGCAGCCAAGATGGGGGACATAACACTGAAGCTTTCTTT; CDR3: CASSQDGGHNTEAFF